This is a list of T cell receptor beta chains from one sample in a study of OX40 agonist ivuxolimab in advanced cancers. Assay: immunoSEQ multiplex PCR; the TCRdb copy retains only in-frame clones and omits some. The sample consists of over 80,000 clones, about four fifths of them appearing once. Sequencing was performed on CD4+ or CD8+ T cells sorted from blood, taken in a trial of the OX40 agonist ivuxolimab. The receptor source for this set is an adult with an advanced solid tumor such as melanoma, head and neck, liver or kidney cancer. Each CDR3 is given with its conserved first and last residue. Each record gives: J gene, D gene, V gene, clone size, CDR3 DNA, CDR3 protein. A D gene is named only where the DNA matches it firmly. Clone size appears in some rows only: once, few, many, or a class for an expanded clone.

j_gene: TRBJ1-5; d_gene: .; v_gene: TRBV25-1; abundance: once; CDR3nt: TGTGCCAGCAGTGATCCCTCCGGTCTAGGCGGTCAGCCCCAGCATTTT; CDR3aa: CASSDPSGLGGQPQHF
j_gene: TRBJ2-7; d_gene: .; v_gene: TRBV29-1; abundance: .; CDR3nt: TGCAGCGTTGAGAGCAGGGACTACGAGCAGTACTTC; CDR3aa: CSVESRDYEQYF
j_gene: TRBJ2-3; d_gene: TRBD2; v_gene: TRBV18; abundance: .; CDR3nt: TGTGCCAGCTCTGCCTCTTTTGGCGGGGGGGCTTACACAGATACGCAGTATTTT; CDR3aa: CASSASFGGGAYTDTQYF
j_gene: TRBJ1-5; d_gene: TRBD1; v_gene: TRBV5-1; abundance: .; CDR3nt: TGCGCCAGCAGCTGGACAGGGGATAGCAATCAGCCCCAGCATTTT; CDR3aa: CASSWTGDSNQPQHF
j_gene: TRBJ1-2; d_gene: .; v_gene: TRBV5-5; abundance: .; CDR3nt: TGTGCCAGCGATAACATAGGGCCCTATGGCTACACCTTC; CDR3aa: CASDNIGPYGYTF
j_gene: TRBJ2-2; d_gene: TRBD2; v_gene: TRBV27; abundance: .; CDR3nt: TGTGCCAGCATAAGCGGGAGTTTCGCCGGGGAGCTGTTTTTT; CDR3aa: CASISGSFAGELFF
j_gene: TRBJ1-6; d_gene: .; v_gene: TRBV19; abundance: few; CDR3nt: TGTGCCAGTAGCCCGGGGGCCCACCGGGGTTCACCCCTCCACTTT; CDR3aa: CASSPGAHRGSPLHF
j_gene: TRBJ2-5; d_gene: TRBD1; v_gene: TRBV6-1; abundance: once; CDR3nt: TGTGCCAGCAGTGAAGGGACAGGGCCCCAAGAGACCCAGTACTTC; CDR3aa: CASSEGTGPQETQYF
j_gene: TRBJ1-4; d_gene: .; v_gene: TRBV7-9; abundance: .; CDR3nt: TGTGCCAGCAGCTTGAGCAGGGGAGGCGAAAAACTGTTTTTT; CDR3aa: CASSLSRGGEKLFF
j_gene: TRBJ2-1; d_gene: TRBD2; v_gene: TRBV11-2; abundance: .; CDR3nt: TGTGCCAGCAGCCTCACTAGCGGTTACAATGAGCAGTTCTTC; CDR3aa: CASSLTSGYNEQFF
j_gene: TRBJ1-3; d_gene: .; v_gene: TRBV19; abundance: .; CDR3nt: TGTGCCAGTAGTATGATTGGAAACACCATATATTTT; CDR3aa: CASSMIGNTIYF
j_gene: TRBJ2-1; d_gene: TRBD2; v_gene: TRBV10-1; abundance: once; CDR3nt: TGCGCCAGCAGTCGAACTAGCGGGAGGGGGGTTGAGCAGTTCTTC; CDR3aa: CASSRTSGRGVEQFF
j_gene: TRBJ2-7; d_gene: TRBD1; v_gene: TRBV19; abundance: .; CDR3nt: TGTGCCAGTAGTATGAGGACAGGGGAAAACTACGAGCAGTACTTC; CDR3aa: CASSMRTGENYEQYF
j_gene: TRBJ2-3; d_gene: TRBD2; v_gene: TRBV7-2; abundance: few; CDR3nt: TGTGCCAGCAGCTTACGGTCCGGGACTAGCGGCCTCACAGATACGCAGTATTTT; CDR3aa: CASSLRSGTSGLTDTQYF
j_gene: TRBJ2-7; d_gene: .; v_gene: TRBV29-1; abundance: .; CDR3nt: TGCAGCTATGGACAGAACTCCTACGAGCAGTACTTC; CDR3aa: CSYGQNSYEQYF
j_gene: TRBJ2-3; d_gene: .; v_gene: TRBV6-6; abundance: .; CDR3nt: TGTGCCAGCAGGGACCCGGGATCACAGGGAGATACGCAGTATTTT; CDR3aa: CASRDPGSQGDTQYF
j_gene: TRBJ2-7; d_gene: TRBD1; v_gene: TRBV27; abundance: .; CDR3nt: TGTGCCAGCGGGAAGACGGGGGGACAGGGAATAATATACTTC; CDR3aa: CASGKTGGQGIIYF
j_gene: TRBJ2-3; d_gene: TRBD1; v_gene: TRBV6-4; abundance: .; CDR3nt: TGTGCCAGCAGTGACGGGACAGCGAGCACAGATACGCAGTATTTT; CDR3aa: CASSDGTASTDTQYF
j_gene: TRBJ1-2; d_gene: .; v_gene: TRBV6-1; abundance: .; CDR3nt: TGTGCCAGCAGTGAAGCGTCGACTGGCTATGGCTACACCTTC; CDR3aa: CASSEASTGYGYTF
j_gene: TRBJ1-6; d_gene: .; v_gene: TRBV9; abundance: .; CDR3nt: TGTGCCAGCAGCCCCCATGACACTAATAATTCACCCCTCCACTTT; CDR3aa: CASSPHDTNNSPLHF
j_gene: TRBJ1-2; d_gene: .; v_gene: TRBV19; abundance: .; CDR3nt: TGTGCCAGTAGTATCCCCATCGGGGGAGGGATCTATGGCTACACCTTC; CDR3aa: CASSIPIGGGIYGYTF
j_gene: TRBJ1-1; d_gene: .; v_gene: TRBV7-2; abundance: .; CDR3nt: TGTGCCAGCAGCTTAGTAGGACAACGGAACACTGAAGCTTTCTTT; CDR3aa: CASSLVGQRNTEAFF
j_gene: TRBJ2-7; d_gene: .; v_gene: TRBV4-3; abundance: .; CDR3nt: TGCGCCAGCAGCCAAGAGCCCGGATCCTACGAGCAGTACTTC; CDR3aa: CASSQEPGSYEQYF
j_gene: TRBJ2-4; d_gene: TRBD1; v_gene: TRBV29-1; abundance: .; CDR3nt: TGCAGCGTCGGGACAGCCCCAGTTGGAGACATTCAGTACTTC; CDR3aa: CSVGTAPVGDIQYF
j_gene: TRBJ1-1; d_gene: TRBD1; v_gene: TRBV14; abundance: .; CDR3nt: TGTGCCAGCAGCCAGACCGGGACAGGGGGCTGGATGAACACTGAAGCTTTCTTT; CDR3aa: CASSQTGTGGWMNTEAFF